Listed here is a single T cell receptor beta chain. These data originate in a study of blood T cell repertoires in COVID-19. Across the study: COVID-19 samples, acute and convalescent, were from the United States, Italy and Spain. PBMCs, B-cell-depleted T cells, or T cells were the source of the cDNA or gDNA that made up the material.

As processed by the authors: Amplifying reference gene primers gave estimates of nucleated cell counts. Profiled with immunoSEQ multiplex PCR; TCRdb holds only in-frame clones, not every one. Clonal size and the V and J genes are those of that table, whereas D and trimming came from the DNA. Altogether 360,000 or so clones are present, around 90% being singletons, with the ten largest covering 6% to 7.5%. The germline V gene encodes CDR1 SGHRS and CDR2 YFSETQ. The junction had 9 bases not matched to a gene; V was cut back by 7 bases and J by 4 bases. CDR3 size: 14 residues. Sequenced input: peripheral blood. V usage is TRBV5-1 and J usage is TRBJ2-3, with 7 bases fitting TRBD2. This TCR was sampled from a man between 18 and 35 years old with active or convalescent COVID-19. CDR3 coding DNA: TGCGCCAGCTACACGGGGGGAGGGGCAGATACGCAGTATTTT. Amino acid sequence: CASYTGGGADTQYF.